These 6 T cell receptor beta chains originate from one sample sequenced in a study of cytomegalovirus exposure and HLA in healthy donors. Clones were sequenced by immunoSEQ multiplex PCR, and TCRdb holds only the in-frame ones, with some missing. Among fewer than 150,000 clones, 70% to 85% were seen once, and the ten largest hold 25% to 30%. What was sequenced was PBMCs. The receptors shown here come from a man in his thirties or forties in good health and CMV-seropositive.

The V and J genes are TRBV4-3 and TRBJ1-5; D is uncertain. The CDR3 spans 15 residues. The V end lost 0 bases, the J end lost 6 bases, and 12 bases lay between the germline ends. The germline V gene has CDR1 LGHNA and CDR2 YSLEER. CDR3 bases: TGCGCCAGCAGCCAAGATCACGGGGTCGCTCAGCCCCAGCATTTT. Amino acid sequence: CASSQDHGVAQPQHF.

Written as DNA, the CDR3 is TGTGCCAGCAGCGCCAGCCGGGAAGATGGCTACACCTTC. This translates into CASSASREDGYTF. The gene calls are TRBV7-3 and TRBJ1-2; no clear D. Germline V gene lookup returns CDR1 SGHTA and CDR2 FQGTGA. Trimming pared 5 bases from V and 6 bases from J, leaving 13 bases between. The CDR3 contains 13 residues.

The CDR3 loop is CASRVQGVNTEAFF. For the CDR3, the DNA is TGTGCCAGCAGGGTTCAGGGCGTGAACACTGAAGCTTTCTTT. The gene calls are TRBV2 and TRBJ1-1; a possible D gene is TRBD1 (5 bases). CDR3 length: 14 residues. Germline CDR1 reads SNHLY; CDR2 reads FYNNEI. Trimming pared 6 bases from V and 0 bases from J, leaving 11 bases between.

This clone was recorded once. The V and J genes are TRBV27 and TRBJ1-1; the D is unclear. V was trimmed by 5 bases and J by 0 bases, leaving 16 bases between them. The CDR3 loop spans 16 amino acids. Per the germline V gene, CDR1 is MNHEY and CDR2 is SMNVEV (reference sequence). CDR3: CASSPPQTAMNTEAFF. The CDR3, as DNA: TGTGCCAGCAGTCCCCCCCAAACTGCCATGAACACTGAAGCTTTCTTT.

The chain links TRBV18 to TRBJ2-3, with D perhaps matching TRBD2 (6 bases). The germline V and J ends were trimmed by 2 bases and 3 bases, with 6 bases remaining between them. The CDR3 totals 13 residues. Germline assignment: CDR1 KGHSH and CDR2 LQKENI. CDR3 coding DNA: TGTGCCAGCTCACCAGGGGGGACAGATACGCAGTATTTT. This codes for CASSPGGTDTQYF.

This chain connects TRBV9 to TRBJ1-2, with TRBD1 as a possible D gene (6 bases). Germline CDR1 reads SGDLS; CDR2 reads YYNGEE. CDR3 length: 17 amino acids. Between the trimmed V and J ends, which lost 0 bases and 1 base, there was a span of 16 bases. CDR3 sequence (DNA): TGTGCCAGCAGCGTAGCGGAAACAGGGAAAGTTAACTATGGCTACACCTTC. It translates to CASSVAETGKVNYGYTF.